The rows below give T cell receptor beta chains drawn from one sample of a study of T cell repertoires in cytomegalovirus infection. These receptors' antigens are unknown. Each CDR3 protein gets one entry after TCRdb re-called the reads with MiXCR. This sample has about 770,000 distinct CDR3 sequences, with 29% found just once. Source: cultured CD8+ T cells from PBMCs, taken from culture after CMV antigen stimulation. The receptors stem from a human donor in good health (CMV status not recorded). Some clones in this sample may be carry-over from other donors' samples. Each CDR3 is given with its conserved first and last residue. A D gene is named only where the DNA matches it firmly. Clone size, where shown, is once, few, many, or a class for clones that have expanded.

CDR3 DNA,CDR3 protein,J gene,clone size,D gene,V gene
TGCAGCGTTATCGGGGGCCATGAGCAGTTCTTC,CSVIGGHEQFF,TRBJ2-1,.,.,TRBV29-1
TGTGCCAGTAGTGACCCGAGACAGTTTTGGTCACCCCTCCACTTT,CASSDPRQFWSPLHF,TRBJ1-6,.,.,TRBV19
TGTGCCAGCAGTCTAGGGGGGGGGAGGCCCCAGCATTTT,CASSLGGGRPQHF,TRBJ1-5,.,.,TRBV27
TGTGCCAGCAGCTTAGTTGCGGGGATGTTGGAAGATACGCAGTATTTT,CASSLVAGMLEDTQYF,TRBJ2-3,many,.,TRBV7-2
TGCGCCAGCAGTAGGACGGGGAGTTTGGCTAACTATGGCTACACCTTC,CASSRTGSLANYGYTF,TRBJ1-2,once,.,TRBV5-1
TGCGCCAGCAGCCAAGATCTGGGGGTACGGGAGACCCAGTACTTC,CASSQDLGVRETQYF,TRBJ2-5,few,.,TRBV4-3
TGTGCCAGCAGCTTGGGACAGGGTGAAAAACTGTTTTTT,CASSLGQGEKLFF,TRBJ1-4,few,TRBD1,TRBV5-4
TGTGCCAGTAGTACAACAGGGACCTCCTACAATGAGCAGTTCTTC,CASSTTGTSYNEQFF,TRBJ2-1,.,.,TRBV19
TGTGCCAGCAGCGTCCTAGCGGGGGGGCGGGATACGCAGTATTTT,CASSVLAGGRDTQYF,TRBJ2-3,.,TRBD2,TRBV27
TGTGCCAGCACCCCCCCGTGGAGCGGGGGGGCCCCAGATACGCAGTATTTT,CASTPPWSGGAPDTQYF,TRBJ2-3,.,TRBD2,TRBV27
TGCGCCAGCAGCCAAGGTTTGAGCGGGACACTTGAAGCTTTCTTT,CASSQGLSGTLEAFF,TRBJ1-1,few,.,TRBV4-1
TGTGCCAGCAGCTTAGCGGAGGAGCTCTATGGCTACACCTTC,CASSLAEELYGYTF,TRBJ1-2,many,.,TRBV7-6
TGCAGCGTTGAAGATCCTCGGGAAGCAGGGACCCAGTACTTC,CSVEDPREAGTQYF,TRBJ2-5,many,.,TRBV29-1
TGTGCCAGCAGTTTTGGGACAATTTACAATGAGCAGTTCTTC,CASSFGTIYNEQFF,TRBJ2-1,.,.,TRBV27
TGTGCCAGCAGTGAAGCCCCCGGGACAGGGGTCGGCGATGGCTACACCTTC,CASSEAPGTGVGDGYTF,TRBJ1-2,few,TRBD1,TRBV6-1
TGTGCCAGCAGCCCCTGGACAGGGGACTGGACAGATACGCAGTATTTT,CASSPWTGDWTDTQYF,TRBJ2-3,.,TRBD1,TRBV4-2
TGTGCCATTTCTTTTACGGACCAAGAGACCCAGTACTTC,CAISFTDQETQYF,TRBJ2-5,.,.,TRBV10-3
TGTGCCAGCAGCATCCAGGCGACTGAAGCTTTCTTT,CASSIQATEAFF,TRBJ1-1,.,.,TRBV7-9
TGCAGCGTTGACGCTCAGCCCCCCTACCGACAGATCCAAGAGACCCAGTACTTC,CSVDAQPPYRQIQETQYF,TRBJ2-5,few,.,TRBV29-1
TGCAGTGCCGATACACGGGAGACCCAGTACTTC,CSADTRETQYF,TRBJ2-5,.,.,TRBV20-1
TGTGCCAGCAGTTTTTTAGGACAGGGGTTGGAAAACACTGAAGCTTTCTTT,CASSFLGQGLENTEAFF,TRBJ1-1,few,TRBD1,TRBV28
TGTGCCAGCAGCTTAGGATCAGGGAGGGTCGGGGAGCTGTTTTTT,CASSLGSGRVGELFF,TRBJ2-2,.,TRBD2,TRBV7-6
TGTGCCAGCAGAGACCTCGGGAACCTGGATGAAAAACTGTTTTTT,CASRDLGNLDEKLFF,TRBJ1-4,.,.,TRBV2
TGTGCCAGCAGGGGGGACATCTACAATGAGCAGTTCTTC,CASRGDIYNEQFF,TRBJ2-1,few,.,TRBV7-9
TGTGCCAGCAGCTTGGGGACTAGCCGATCCCGGGGGAGCTACAATGAGCAGTTCTTC,CASSLGTSRSRGSYNEQFF,TRBJ2-1,.,TRBD2,TRBV11-2
TGTGCCAGCAGCACCGGGACAGGGCGGGTAGAGGGCTACACCTTC,CASSTGTGRVEGYTF,TRBJ1-2,many,TRBD1,TRBV12-3/TRBV12-4
TGTGCCAGCAGTTACCTGGCCGAAGAAGCTTTCTTT,CASSYLAEEAFF,TRBJ1-1,.,.,TRBV6-2/TRBV6-3
TGTGCCAGCAGCGGGGGGGCCCTTCGCGGCACAGATACGCAGTATTTT,CASSGGALRGTDTQYF,TRBJ2-3,once,.,TRBV5-8
TGTGCCAGTAGTATATGGACAGGGGGCGGTCAGCCCCAGCATTTT,CASSIWTGGGQPQHF,TRBJ1-5,.,TRBD1,TRBV19
TGCAGCGTTGTAGTACCAGGACCCTATGGCTACACCTTC,CSVVVPGPYGYTF,TRBJ1-2,.,.,TRBV29-1
TGTGCCACCTCGGGATCCCACAATGAGCAGTTCTTC,CATSGSHNEQFF,TRBJ2-1,many,.,TRBV12-3/TRBV12-4
TGCGCCAGCAGCCAAGATAGCAGCGGGGAGACCCAGTACTTC,CASSQDSSGETQYF,TRBJ2-5,.,.,TRBV4-1
TGTGCCAGCAGTTTAGCGGGGGGGGCAGAAAATGAGCAGTTCTTC,CASSLAGGAENEQFF,TRBJ2-1,.,.,TRBV12-3/TRBV12-4
TGTGCCAGCAGTGGAAAGGGGTCGGGCTACACCTTC,CASSGKGSGYTF,TRBJ1-2,.,.,TRBV25-1
TGTGCCAGCAGTTACTCGATTATCTCGTTGCGGGGGACCACAGATACGCAGTATTTT,CASSYSIISLRGTTDTQYF,TRBJ2-3,few,TRBD2,TRBV6-2/TRBV6-3
TGCAGTGCCCCCGGGACCACCACAGATACGCAGTATTTT,CSAPGTTTDTQYF,TRBJ2-3,few,.,TRBV20-1
TGTGCCAGCAGCTCGTACCCCGGGACAGGGAAATACGAGCAGTACTTC,CASSSYPGTGKYEQYF,TRBJ2-7,.,TRBD1,TRBV7-9
TGTGCCAGCAGCCCTCCGGGACAGGGGGTTTTGGGCACTGAAGCTTTCTTT,CASSPPGQGVLGTEAFF,TRBJ1-1,.,TRBD1,TRBV7-9
TGTGCCAGCAGTTCCGTCAGAGGGGAGACCCAGTACTTC,CASSSVRGETQYF,TRBJ2-5,.,.,TRBV28
TGTGCCAGCAGTTCCGGACAGTTCATCGGAAACACCATATATTTT,CASSSGQFIGNTIYF,TRBJ1-3,.,.,TRBV27
TGTGCCAGCAGTGAAGGAAAGTACCAAGAGACCCAGTACTTC,CASSEGKYQETQYF,TRBJ2-5,few,.,TRBV6-1
TGTGCCAGCAGCCGCCCATATGGTGAAAAACTGTTTTTT,CASSRPYGEKLFF,TRBJ1-4,few,.,TRBV7-8
TGTGCCAGCAGTGGAGGGATCGCCAGCAATCAGCCCCAGCATTTT,CASSGGIASNQPQHF,TRBJ1-5,.,.,TRBV2
TGTGCCAGCAGCTTAGAAAGCGGGGGGGGACCCGGGGAGCTGTTTTTT,CASSLESGGGPGELFF,TRBJ2-2,few,TRBD2,TRBV7-8
TGTGCCAGCAGTGAAATACGAAGGGGCTCCCACGAGCAGTACTTC,CASSEIRRGSHEQYF,TRBJ2-7,.,.,TRBV2
TGTGCCAGCAGTCCCACAGGCGTCACAGATACGCAGTATTTT,CASSPTGVTDTQYF,TRBJ2-3,few,.,TRBV6-5
TGTGCCAGCAGTTACTCGACTAGCGGGAGACCCTACGAGCAGTACTTC,CASSYSTSGRPYEQYF,TRBJ2-7,.,TRBD2,TRBV6-6
TGTGCCAGCAGTGAAGTCGGACAGCTCTACGAGCAGTACTTC,CASSEVGQLYEQYF,TRBJ2-7,.,.,TRBV6-1
TGTGCCAGCAGCGCCCCGTTAGCGGGGGGCTCCTACAATGAGCAGTTCTTC,CASSAPLAGGSYNEQFF,TRBJ2-1,.,TRBD2,TRBV9